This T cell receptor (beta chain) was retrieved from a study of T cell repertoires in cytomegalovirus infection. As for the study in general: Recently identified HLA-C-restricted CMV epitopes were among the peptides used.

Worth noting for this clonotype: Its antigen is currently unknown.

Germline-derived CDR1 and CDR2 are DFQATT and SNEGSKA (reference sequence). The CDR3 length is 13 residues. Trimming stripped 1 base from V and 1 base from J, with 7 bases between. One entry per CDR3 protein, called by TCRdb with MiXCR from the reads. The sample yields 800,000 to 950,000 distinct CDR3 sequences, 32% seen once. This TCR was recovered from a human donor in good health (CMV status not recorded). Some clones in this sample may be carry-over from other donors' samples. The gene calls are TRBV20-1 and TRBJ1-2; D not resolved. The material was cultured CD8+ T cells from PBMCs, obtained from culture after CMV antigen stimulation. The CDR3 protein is CSARGLGNYGYTF. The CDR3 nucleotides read TGCAGTGCTAGAGGACTGGGTAACTATGGCTACACCTTC.